The 13 T cell receptor beta chains reported below all come from one sample, sequenced in a study of a mutant IDH1 vaccine in newly diagnosed glioma. The antigens these receptors bind are not known. Assay: immunoSEQ multiplex PCR; the TCRdb copy retains only in-frame clones and omits some. The data contain approximately 50,000 clones, more than 65% of them singletons. Described time point: week 35, safety follow-up. Mutant IDH1 20-mer peptide, at 300 ug, made up each vaccine dose, with topical imiquimod. The input for sequencing was PBMCs, taken from a glioma patient whose treatment included an IDH1 peptide vaccine. Source of these receptors: a man in his forties or fifties with glioma.

The chain employs TRBV5-1 and TRBJ2-3; D call uncertain. Trimming left V 3 bases short and J 0 bases short, with 14 bases between. Per the germline V gene, CDR1 is SGHRS and CDR2 is YFSETQ. There are 16 residues in the CDR3. The CDR3 loop reads CASSSLPPPSTDTQYF. CDR3 nucleotide sequence: TGCGCCAGCAGCTCCCTACCCCCCCCAAGCACAGATACGCAGTATTTT.

This sequence joins TRBV19 and TRBJ1-1, with D possibly matching TRBD1 (5 bases). This CDR3 contains 15 residues. CDR1 is LNHDA, CDR2 SQIVND, per germline (reference sequence). The V and J ends lost 1 base and 1 base respectively, with 10 bases between them. The CDR3 nucleotides are TGTGCCAGTAGTATAGTGAGGGGTTCGAACACTGAAGCTTTCTTT. It is translated as CASSIVRGSNTEAFF. The whole variable domain, remainder taken from reference TRBV19 and TRBJ1-1, is DGGITQSPKYLFRKEGQNVTLSCEQNLNHDAMYWYRQDPGQGLRLIYYSQIVNDFQKGDIAEGYSVSREKKESFPLTVTSAQKNPTAFYLCASSIVRGSNTEAFFGQGTRLTVV.

This chain uses TRBV10-3 with TRBJ1-1; 9 bases align to TRBD1. The CDR3 spans 16 residues. J gave up 3 bases and V 3 bases, and 8 bases lay outside the gene matches. CDR1 ENHRY and CDR2 SYGVKD come from the germline V gene. In nucleotides, the CDR3 is TGTGCCATCAGTGACAAACTACAGGGGGCCGACACTGAAGCTTTCTTT. This sequence encodes CAISDKLQGADTEAFF.

This sequence joins TRBV5-1 and TRBJ2-1; 9 bases are a match to TRBD2. This CDR3 has 15 residues. Germline V lookup: CDR1 SGHRS, CDR2 YFSETQ. J gave up 7 bases and V 0 bases, and 5 bases lay outside the gene matches. The CDR3 nucleotides are TGCGCCAGCAGCTTGGGGCTAGCGGGGATGAATGAGCAGTTCTTC. It specifies CASSLGLAGMNEQFF.

V usage is TRBV25-1 and J usage is TRBJ1-4, with D maybe TRBD1 (6 bases). Trimming removed 3 bases from V and 6 bases from J, with 14 bases in between. CDR1 is MGHDK and CDR2 is SYGVNS in the germline V gene. This CDR3 is 15 amino acids long. Written as DNA, the CDR3 is TGTGCCAGCAGTGACCCGCGCAGGGGACATGAAAAACTGTTTTTT. Translated: CASSDPRRGHEKLFF.

The chain carries TRBV29-1 and TRBJ2-5, with 7 bases matching TRBD1. CDR3 length: 14 amino acids. V lost 4 bases and J lost 6; bases outside the gene matches: 11. Germline CDR1 is SQVTM and CDR2 is ANQGSEA. DNA for the CDR3: TGCAGCGTTGTCAAAGGCAGGGGGTTGAAGACCCAGTACTTC. Translation: CSVVKGRGLKTQYF.

The genes are TRBV10-3 and TRBJ1-1; D is ambiguous. CDR1 and CDR2 (germline): ENHRY, SYGVKD. Trimming removed 5 bases from V and 0 bases from J, with 7 bases in between. The CDR3 runs to 13 residues. CDR3 amino acids: CAISTQVNTEAFF. The CDR3 DNA is TGTGCCATCAGTACCCAGGTGAACACTGAAGCTTTCTTT.

This clone was picked up a small number of times. V gene TRBV7-9 combines with J gene TRBJ1-5, with 9 bases lining up with TRBD1. CDR3 size: 19 residues. CDR1 and CDR2 from the germline V gene are SEHNR and FQNEAQ (reference sequence). With 1 base clipped from V and 3 bases from J, the junction kept 13 bases outside the gene matches. The CDR3 protein is CASSLVDVGDRAFNQPQHF. In DNA, the CDR3 is TGTGCCAGCAGCTTAGTAGACGTTGGGGACAGGGCCTTCAATCAGCCCCAGCATTTT. The full variable domain, completed using reference TRBV7-9 and TRBJ1-5, is DTGVSQNPRHKITKRGQNVTFRCDPISEHNRLYWYRQTLGQGPEFLTYFQNEAQLEKSRLLSDRFSAERPKGSFSTLEIQRTEQGDSAMYLCASSLVDVGDRAFNQPQHFGDGTRLSIL.

The rearrangement uses TRBV18 and TRBJ1-5; perhaps TRBD1 as D (6 bases). The CDR3 has 15 amino acids. Germline V gene data show CDR1 as KGHSH and CDR2 as LQKENI. Deletions cut 4 bases from V and 5 bases from J, with 15 bases between. For the CDR3, the DNA is TGTGCCAGCTCACAGGCACCAGGGGAGTATCAGCCCCAGCATTTT. As protein: CASSQAPGEYQPQHF.

V and J are TRBV29-1 and TRBJ1-1, with D perhaps matching TRBD1 (5 bases). The CDR3 spans 11 residues. The V end lost 4 bases, the J end lost 3 bases, and 6 bases lay between the germline ends. Per the germline V gene, CDR1 is SQVTM and CDR2 is ANQGSEA. DNA of the CDR3: TGCAGCGTTGCAGGGTACACTGAAGCTTTCTTT. It is translated as CSVAGYTEAFF.

This rearrangement joins TRBV18 to TRBJ2-3, with unresolved D. Germline CDR1 is KGHSH and CDR2 is LQKENI. The length of the CDR3 is 11 residues. V shed 3 bases and J shed 5 bases, with 3 bases lying between them. The CDR3 DNA is TGTGCCAGCTCACCGGGAGATACGCAGTATTTT. Protein: CASSPGDTQYF.

The V call is TRBV7-2, the J call TRBJ2-1, with TRBD2 identical over 9 bases. The V segment lost 6 bases and the J segment 4 bases; nucleotides outside the gene matches: 7. CDR3 length: 15 residues. Germline assignment: CDR1 SGHTA and CDR2 FQGNSA. The CDR3 here is CASRAALAGYNEQFF. The DNA for the CDR3 is TGTGCCAGCAGGGCTGCGCTAGCGGGGTACAATGAGCAGTTCTTC.

The chain is built from TRBV4-2 and TRBJ1-5, with 9 positions matching TRBD1. Germline V CDR1 and CDR2: LGHNA, YNFKEQ. The trim removed 1 base at V and 6 bases at J, leaving 4 bases unmatched. The CDR3 is made up of 15 amino acids. The CDR3 nucleotides read TGTGCCAGCAGCCAAGCCGGGACAGGGACTCAGCCCCAGCATTTT. This translates into CASSQAGTGTQPQHF.